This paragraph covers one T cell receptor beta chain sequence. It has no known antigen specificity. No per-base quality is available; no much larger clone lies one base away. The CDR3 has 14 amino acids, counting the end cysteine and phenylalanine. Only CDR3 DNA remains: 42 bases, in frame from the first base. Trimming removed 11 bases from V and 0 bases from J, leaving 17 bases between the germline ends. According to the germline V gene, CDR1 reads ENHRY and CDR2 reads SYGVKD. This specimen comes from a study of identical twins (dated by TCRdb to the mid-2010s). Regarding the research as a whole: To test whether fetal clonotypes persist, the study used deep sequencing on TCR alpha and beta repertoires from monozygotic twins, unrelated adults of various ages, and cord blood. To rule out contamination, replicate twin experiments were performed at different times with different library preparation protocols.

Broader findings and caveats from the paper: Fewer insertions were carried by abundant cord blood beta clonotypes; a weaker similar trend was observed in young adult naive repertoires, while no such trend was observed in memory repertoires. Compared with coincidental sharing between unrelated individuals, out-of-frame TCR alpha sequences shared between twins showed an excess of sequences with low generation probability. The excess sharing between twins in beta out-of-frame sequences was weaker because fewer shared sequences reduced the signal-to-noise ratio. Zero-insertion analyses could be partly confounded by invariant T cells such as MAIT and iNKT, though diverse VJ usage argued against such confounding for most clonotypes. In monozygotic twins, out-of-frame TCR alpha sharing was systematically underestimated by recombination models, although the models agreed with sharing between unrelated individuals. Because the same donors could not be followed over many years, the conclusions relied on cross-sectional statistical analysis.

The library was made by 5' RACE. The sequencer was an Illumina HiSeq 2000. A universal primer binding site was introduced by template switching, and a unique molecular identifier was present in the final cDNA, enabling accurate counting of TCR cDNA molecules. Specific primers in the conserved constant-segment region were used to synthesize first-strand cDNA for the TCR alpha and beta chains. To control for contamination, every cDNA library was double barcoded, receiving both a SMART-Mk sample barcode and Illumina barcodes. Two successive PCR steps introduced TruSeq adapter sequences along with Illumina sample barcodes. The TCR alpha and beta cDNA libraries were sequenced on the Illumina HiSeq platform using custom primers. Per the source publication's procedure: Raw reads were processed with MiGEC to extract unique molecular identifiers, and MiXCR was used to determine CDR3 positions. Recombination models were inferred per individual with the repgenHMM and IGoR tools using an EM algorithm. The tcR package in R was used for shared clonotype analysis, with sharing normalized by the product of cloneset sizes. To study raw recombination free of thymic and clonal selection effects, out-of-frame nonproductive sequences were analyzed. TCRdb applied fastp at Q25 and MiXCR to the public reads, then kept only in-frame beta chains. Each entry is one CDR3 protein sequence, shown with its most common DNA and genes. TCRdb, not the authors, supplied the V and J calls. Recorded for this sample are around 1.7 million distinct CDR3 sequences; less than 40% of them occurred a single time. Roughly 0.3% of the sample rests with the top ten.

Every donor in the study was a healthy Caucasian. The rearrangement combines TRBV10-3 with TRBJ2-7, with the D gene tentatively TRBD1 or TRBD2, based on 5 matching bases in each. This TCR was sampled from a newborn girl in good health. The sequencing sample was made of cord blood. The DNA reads TGTGCCTCCAGGGAGCGTTTAAGCTCCTACGAGCAGTACTTC. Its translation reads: CASRERLSSYEQYF.